This TCR beta chain was obtained from a study of neoadjuvant anti-PD-1 for oral cavity cancer. This CDR3 has 12 residues. CDR1 SGHAT and CDR2 FQNNGV come from the germline V gene. V dropped 5 bases and J dropped 7 bases, with 9 bases sitting between them. Most PBMC samples had roughly 0.5 ug input DNA in six replicates. Data came from immunoSEQ multiplex PCR; TCRdb stores just in-frame clones and leaves some out. The sample lists over 60,000 clones, approximately 87% seen once, with 2.5% to 3% in the top ten. This clone was seen more than once but under ten times. The time point was: after neoadjuvant nivolumab, at surgical resection. Analysis of PBMCs was direct, with no culture step.

The clonotype was recovered from a person aged 35 to 85 with oral cavity squamous cell carcinoma. This rearrangement joins TRBV11-2 to TRBJ2-1; D remains ambiguous. The material was PBMCs, obtained after nivolumab (anti-PD-1) treatment. DNA for the CDR3: TGTGCCAGCAGCCAAACCGGGAATGAGCAGTTCTTC. Translated: CASSQTGNEQFF.